Ten or more counts support the clone carrying this T cell receptor beta chain. Per germline, CDR1 MDHEN and CDR2 SYDVKM. Trimming removed 5 bases at V and 3 bases at J, with 17 bases between. This CDR3 is 15 amino acids long. These data are taken from a study of regulatory T cells in long-lasting Graves disease. The time point here: newly diagnosed GD, antithyroid drugs for less than 3 months. RNA from PBMCs was the source of the TCR library. Through Arm-PCR of CDR3 regions and iRepertoire HTBI primers, TCR beta libraries were built. MiXCR, applied by TCRdb to the multiplex PCR reads, yields one record per CDR3 protein. This sample has roughly 520,000 distinct CDR3 sequences, with 9.5% to 15% found just once. The sample also formed part of further work on T cells in Graves' hyperthyroidism and ophthalmopathy.

The chain links TRBV28 to TRBJ2-7; weak D call: TRBD1 (5 bases). The clonotype originates from a woman aged 25 to 39 with Graves disease. The material sequenced was peripheral blood mononuclear cells (PBMCs), taken at new diagnosis, from a patient treated with antithyroid drugs. This CDR3 is CASSDTQGRDYEQYF. In nucleotides, the CDR3 is TGTGCCAGCAGTGATACGCAGGGCAGGGACTACGAGCAGTACTTC.